The 30 T cell receptor beta chains presented below share a single source sample, sequenced in a study of chemoradiotherapy in HPV16-positive cancers. Clones were read by immunoSEQ multiplex PCR, and TCRdb kept only the in-frame ones, dropping some. Of approximately 810 clones listed, roughly 82% are singletons. This specimen consisted of tumor tissue, obtained from a patient who underwent chemoradiotherapy. These receptors originate from a human donor with HPV-associated anogenital cancer.

V gene TRBV21-1 combines with J gene TRBJ2-3; the table's D call, TRBD1, has no DNA check behind it. TRBV21-1 has pseudogene status. The CDR3 has 17 residues. This CDR3 is CASRPLAGQGESDTQYF. The CDR3 bases are TGTGCCAGCAGGCCCCTGGCGGGACAGGGGGAATCAGATACGCAGTATTTT.

This clone was found a few times. CDR3 in DNA: TGCGCCAGCAGCCAAGTCTCAGCGGGAGGGGAAGAGACCCAGTACTTC. Protein sequence: CASSQVSAGGEETQYF. The rearrangement links TRBV4-1 to TRBJ2-5; 10 bases agree with TRBD2. J lost 3 bases, V lost 1 base, and 5 bases had no gene match. The length of the CDR3 is 16 residues. Germline V CDR1 and CDR2: MGHRA, YSYEKL.

The chain recombines TRBV6-1 with TRBJ1-1; D might be TRBD1 (5 bases). This CDR3 is built from 15 residues. Germline V lookup: CDR1 MNHNS, CDR2 SASEGT. Trimming pared 0 bases from V and 1 base from J, leaving 9 bases between. The CDR3 loop is CASSEALGGNTEAFF. The CDR3 nucleotides are TGTGCCAGCAGTGAAGCACTGGGGGGGAACACTGAAGCTTTCTTT.

In its sample, this clone was seen a few times. The chain employs TRBV20-1 and TRBJ1-5; D is ambiguous. Germline V gives CDR1 DFQATT, CDR2 SNEGSKA (reference sequence). V was cut by 5 bases and J by 4 bases, with 6 bases left in between. This CDR3 spans 11 amino acids. The CDR3 loop reads CSAAQNQPQHF. CDR3 bases: TGCAGTGCTGCTCAAAATCAGCCCCAGCATTTT.

The chain recombines TRBV5-1 with TRBJ2-1; TRBD1 agrees at 9 bases. The trim removed 6 bases at V and 2 bases at J, leaving 3 bases unmatched. In germline, CDR1 is SGHRS, CDR2 YFSETQ. This CDR3 has 14 amino acids. CDR3 in amino acids: CASMGQGAYNEQFF. For the CDR3, the DNA is TGCGCCAGCATGGGACAGGGAGCCTACAATGAGCAGTTCTTC.

This clone was counted once. The chain uses TRBV19 and TRBJ2-4, with 7 positions matching TRBD1. Germline lookup yields CDR1 LNHDA and CDR2 SQIVND (reference sequence). V lost 7 bases to trimming and J lost 3 bases; unmatched junction nucleotides: 9. The CDR3 has 15 residues. The DNA of the CDR3 is TGTGCCAGTAAGTCGCGACAGGGAGACAAAAACATTCAGTACTTC. Its translation: CASKSRQGDKNIQYF.

V is TRBV6-4 and J is TRBJ2-7; 11 positions agree with TRBD2. Germline V lookup: CDR1 MRHNA, CDR2 SNTAGT. The CDR3 consists of 15 residues. The V gene end was trimmed by 3 bases and the J gene end by 1 base; junction bases not matched to a gene: 2. The DNA for the CDR3 is TGTGCCAGCAGTGAGCTAGCGGGGGGATCCTACGAGCAGTACTTC. Translated: CASSELAGGSYEQYF.

Only one count was recorded for this clone. The gene calls are TRBV7-9 and TRBJ1-1; 7 bases line up with TRBD1. Germline loops: CDR1 SEHNR, CDR2 FQNEAQ (reference sequence). The CDR3 spans 14 residues. V trimming: 3 bases; J trimming: 3 bases; junction bases outside the gene matches: 4. CDR3: CASSFRQGDTEAFF. The CDR3 DNA reads as TGTGCCAGCAGCTTCAGACAGGGTGACACTGAAGCTTTCTTT.

CDR3 coding DNA: TGTGCCAGCCCTGAGGGGGCCTATCAGCCCCAGCATTTT. This codes for CASPEGAYQPQHF. This chain joins TRBV7-9 and TRBJ1-5, with TRBD1 identical over 7 bases. The length of the CDR3 is 13 residues. Germline CDR1 is SEHNR and CDR2 is FQNEAQ (reference sequence). V lost 8 bases and J lost 5; bases outside the gene matches: 6.

This chain connects TRBV7-2 to TRBJ2-3, with D uncertain. V dropped 1 base and J dropped 4 bases, with 3 bases sitting between them. The CDR3 is made up of 12 amino acids. Looked up from germline, CDR1 is SGHTA and CDR2 is FQGNSA. The CDR3, as DNA: TGTGCCAGCAGCTTAGATGCAGATACGCAGTATTTT. Translating gives CASSLDADTQYF.

The rearrangement links TRBV11-2 to TRBJ1-2; D call uncertain. CDR3 size: 12 residues. The V and J ends lost 6 bases and 9 bases respectively, with 14 bases between them. The germline V gene has CDR1 SGHAT and CDR2 FQNNGV. DNA of the CDR3: TGTGCCAGCAGAAGGGTCCTTGGGAGCTACACCTTC. It encodes CASRRVLGSYTF.

This rearrangement joins TRBV5-1 to TRBJ1-5; the D gene is possibly TRBD1 (6 bases). V gave up 1 base and J gave up 7 bases, with 12 bases separating them. The CDR3 covers 14 residues. Germline CDR1 SGHRS, CDR2 YFSETQ. The CDR3 DNA reads TGCGCCAGCAGCTTGTCGGGGGGCAGACAGCCCCAGCATTTT. This sequence encodes CASSLSGGRQPQHF.

The chain links TRBV20-1 to TRBJ1-1; the D gene is possibly TRBD1 (5 bases). Looked up from germline, CDR1 is DFQATT and CDR2 is SNEGSKA (reference sequence). The CDR3 length is 11 residues. V lost 4 bases, J lost 4 bases, and 7 bases lay in between. CDR3 sequence (DNA): TGCAGTGCTAAGAGGGGCACTGAAGCTTTCTTT. The encoded protein is CSAKRGTEAFF.

The J gene is TRBJ2-5, the V gene TRBV7-2, with 7 bases lining up with TRBD2. The J call may be incorrect, as the DNA end agrees better with TRBJ2-7. The CDR3 extends over 13 amino acids. The germline CDR1 and CDR2 sequences are SGHTA and FQGNSA. As DNA, the CDR3 is TGTGCCAGCAGCACCTGGACTAGCTACGAGCAGTACTTC. Translated: CASSTWTSYEQYF.

The rearrangement uses TRBV6-5 and TRBJ1-2; D might be TRBD1 (5 bases). The CDR3 runs 14 residues. Germline CDR1 reads MNHEY; CDR2 reads SVGAGI. V shed 6 bases and J shed 1 base, with 12 bases lying between them. The CDR3 is CASRPDRLNYGYTF. In DNA, the CDR3 is TGTGCCAGCAGACCCGACAGACTTAACTATGGCTACACCTTC.

This clone came up once. This rearrangement joins TRBV29-1 to TRBJ2-7; 9 positions agree with TRBD1. J gave up 3 bases and V 5 bases, and 5 bases lay outside the gene matches. Germline CDR1 is SQVTM and CDR2 is ANQGSEA. This CDR3 has 13 residues. The CDR3 protein is CSVPGQGIYEQYF. CDR3 nucleotides: TGCAGCGTTCCGGGACAGGGAATCTACGAGCAGTACTTC.

This chain connects TRBV4-2 to TRBJ2-3; 9 nucleotides agree with TRBD1. Germline CDR1 is LGHNA and CDR2 is YNFKEQ. V lost 1 base to trimming and J lost 6 bases; unmatched junction nucleotides: 11. This CDR3 comprises 17 residues. The CDR3 sequence is CASSQVGGTGSMDTQYF. In DNA, the CDR3 is TGTGCCAGCAGCCAAGTCGGCGGGACAGGGAGTATGGATACGCAGTATTTT.

The chain is built from TRBV5-1 and TRBJ2-5; no firm D call. V lost 0 bases, J lost 1 base, and 7 bases lay in between. The germline V gene encodes CDR1 SGHRS and CDR2 YFSETQ. CDR3 length: 14 residues. CDR3: CASSLGPPQETQYF. The CDR3 bases are TGCGCCAGCAGCTTGGGACCTCCCCAAGAGACCCAGTACTTC.

The V call is TRBV4-1, the J call TRBJ2-1; possible D gene TRBD1, 6 bases. The V and J ends lost 3 bases and 0 bases respectively, with 12 bases between them. Germline lookup yields CDR1 MGHRA and CDR2 YSYEKL. CDR3 size: 16 residues. The CDR3 DNA is TGCGCCAGCAGCCATAGAGTACAGGGCTCCTACAATGAGCAGTTCTTC. This codes for CASSHRVQGSYNEQFF.

The J gene is TRBJ2-3, the V gene TRBV6-4; the match to TRBD2 covers 10 bases. CDR3 length: 15 amino acids. The germline CDR1 and CDR2 sequences are MRHNA and SNTAGT. Losses at the gene ends were 2 bases for V and 4 bases for J; bases not matched to a gene: 3. The CDR3 region is CASSDVAGGPDTQYF. The CDR3, as DNA: TGTGCCAGCAGTGACGTAGCGGGGGGTCCAGATACGCAGTATTTT.

The chain carries TRBV6-6 and TRBJ1-2, with unresolved D. The CDR3 extends over 15 amino acids. V lost 7 bases to trimming and J lost 8 bases, with 23 bases between them. CDR1 is MNHNY, CDR2 SVGAGI, per germline (reference sequence). The CDR3 DNA sequence: TGTGCCAGCAACATACGTGAGATACCCGGTGGGGGCTACACCTTC. Translating it yields CASNIREIPGGGYTF.

V and J are TRBV4-3 and TRBJ1-2; D is ambiguous. The germline V gene has CDR1 LGHNA and CDR2 YSLEER. The V end was cut by 4 bases, the J end by 6 bases, with 15 bases between. This CDR3 has 14 amino acids. The CDR3 region is CASSPSSSGNGYTF. The CDR3 DNA follows: TGCGCCAGCAGCCCATCCTCTTCTGGGAATGGCTACACCTTC.

A few counts support this clone. CDR3 protein: CASRDREAGNTIYF. As DNA, the CDR3 is TGTGCCAGCAGAGACAGGGAGGCTGGAAACACCATATATTTT. The chain combines TRBV2 with TRBJ1-3; 7 positions agree with TRBD1. The CDR3 length is 14 residues. Losses at the gene ends were 6 bases for V and 2 bases for J; bases not matched to a gene: 4. Germline CDR1 reads SNHLY; CDR2 reads FYNNEI. Supplemented by reference TRBV2 and TRBJ1-3, the full variable domain reads EPEVTQTPSHQVTQMGQEVILRCVPISNHLYFYWYRQILGQKVEFLVSFYNNEISEKSEIFDDQFSVERPDGSNFTLKIRSTKLEDSAMYFCASRDREAGNTIYFGEGSWLTVV.

This clone was observed once. This chain uses TRBV30 with TRBJ1-4; D is undetermined. This CDR3 is built from 14 residues. The V gene's germline CDR1 is GTSNPN and CDR2 SVGIG (reference sequence). Trimming pared 3 bases from V and 3 bases from J, leaving 11 bases between. The CDR3 DNA reads TGTGCCTGGAGAAGAGATTGGGCTAATGAAAAACTGTTTTTT. It encodes CAWRRDWANEKLFF.

The rearrangement joins TRBV18 to TRBJ2-7; 11 positions agree with TRBD2. This CDR3 spans 14 amino acids. After removal of 4 bases from V and 1 base from J, the junction contained 0 bases not matched to a gene. Germline assignment: CDR1 KGHSH and CDR2 LQKENI. The CDR3 nucleotides are TGTGCCAGCTCACGGACTAGCGGGTCCTACGAGCAGTACTTC. This codes for CASSRTSGSYEQYF.

The chain combines TRBV2 with TRBJ1-2, with TRBD1 identical over 7 bases. This CDR3 has 15 amino acids. Germline V lookup: CDR1 SNHLY, CDR2 FYNNEI. Losses at the gene ends were 8 bases for V and 2 bases for J; bases not matched to a gene: 11. CDR3 sequence: CASASDRRDNYGYTF. CDR3 DNA sequence: TGTGCCAGCGCGTCGGACAGGCGGGACAACTATGGCTACACCTTC.

This rearrangement joins TRBV10-2 to TRBJ2-1; 12 bases are shared with TRBD2. This CDR3 comprises 18 residues. Germline assignment: CDR1 WSHSY and CDR2 SAAADI. V lost 0 bases to trimming and J lost 6 bases; unmatched junction nucleotides: 9. The CDR3 DNA is TGCGCCAGCAGTGAGTCCTGGACTAGCGGGGAAGCTGGCAATGAGCAGTTCTTC. Its translation: CASSESWTSGEAGNEQFF.

The chain couples TRBV15 to TRBJ1-5, with 9 bases identical to TRBD1. V shed 8 bases and J 6 bases; nucleotides not matched to a gene: 14. The CDR3 consists of 16 residues. Germline values: CDR1 LNHNV, CDR2 YYDKDF (reference sequence). CDR3 DNA: TGTGCCACCGCTGCCGACCGGGACAGGGTGGCTCAGCCCCAGCATTTT. Its protein is CATAADRDRVAQPQHF.

CDR3 DNA sequence: TGTGCCACCAGCCGGGACAGGGAATCCGGGGAGCTGTTTTTT. Protein: CATSRDRESGELFF. The chain has TRBV15 and TRBJ2-2, with 9 bases matching TRBD1. Trimming removed 5 bases from V and 6 bases from J; junction bases left unmatched: 4. The CDR3 has 14 residues. CDR1 is LNHNV and CDR2 is YYDKDF in the germline V gene (reference sequence).

This chain links TRBV11-2 with TRBJ2-2; D not resolved. V was cut by 4 bases and J by 3 bases, with 9 bases left in between. CDR3 length equals 14 residues. Germline CDR1 reads SGHAT; CDR2 reads FQNNGV. The DNA for the CDR3 is TGTGCCAGCAGCTCCTATCTAGACACCGGGGAGCTGTTTTTT. Its translation: CASSSYLDTGELFF.